Shown below are 19 T cell receptor beta chains from a single sample sequenced in a study of T-cell reconstitution after alpha-beta-depleted transplantation in children. A TCRbeta library incorporating unique molecular identifiers was prepared. TCRdb re-called the PCR reads with MiXCR, one entry per CDR3 protein. The table records around 210,000 distinct CDR3 sequences, about 7% of them present only once. The material sequenced was PBMCs, taken before TCRalphabeta/CD19-depleted stem cell transplant. The receptors stem from a boy between 2 and 10 years old with acute lymphoblastic leukemia, due to receive a stem cell transplant.

This clonotype was seen more than once but under ten times. The CDR3 bases are TGTGCCAGCAGCCAAGACACTAGGCGCACAGATACGCAGTATTTT. The encoded protein is CASSQDTRRTDTQYF. This rearrangement joins TRBV3-1 to TRBJ2-3, with TRBD2 as a possible D gene (5 bases). The CDR3 covers 15 residues. CDR1 LGHDT and CDR2 YNNKEL come from the germline V gene (reference sequence). Trimming pared 0 bases from V and 1 base from J, leaving 8 bases between.

At least ten counts were recorded for this clonotype. This chain joins TRBV4-3 and TRBJ2-1; tentative D call: TRBD2 (6 bases). The CDR3 covers 16 residues. Between the trimmed V and J ends, which lost 1 base and 3 bases, there was a span of 13 bases. Germline V gene sequence: CDR1 LGHNA, CDR2 YSLEER. In DNA, the CDR3 is TGCGCCAGCAGCCAAGGAAGGCGGGGAGGCTACAATGAGCAGTTCTTC. This translates into CASSQGRRGGYNEQFF.

The genes are TRBV7-9 and TRBJ2-3, with 9 bases lining up with TRBD2. With 4 bases clipped from V and 0 bases from J, the junction kept 11 bases outside the gene matches. There are 18 residues in the CDR3. CDR1 and CDR2 (germline): SEHNR, FQNEAQ (reference sequence). In nucleotides, the CDR3 is TGTGCCAGCAGCTCAACCCGTAGCGGGGGAACTAGCACAGATACGCAGTATTTT. Amino acids: CASSSTRSGGTSTDTQYF.

A note on this clonotype: A much larger clone lies a single base off, so this may be a read error. The chain links TRBV9 to TRBJ2-1; 9 positions match TRBD2. Germline CDR1 SGDLS, CDR2 YYNGEE. CDR3 size: 16 residues. Trimming took 0 bases from V and 9 from J; bases not matched to a gene: 10. The CDR3 loop reads CASSVGGGREIAEQFF. DNA for the CDR3: TGTGCCAGCAGCGTAGGAGGCGGGAGGGAAATAGCTGAGCAGTTCTTC.

This clonotype has a count of ten or more. The chain recombines TRBV6-1 with TRBJ1-3; D uncertain. Deletions cut 8 bases from V and 0 bases from J, with 2 bases between. CDR1 MNHNS and CDR2 SASEGT come from the germline V gene. CDR3 length: 11 amino acids. CDR3 residues: CASASGNTIYF. CDR3 DNA sequence: TGTGCCAGCGCCTCTGGAAACACCATATATTTT.

The chain has TRBV7-9 and TRBJ2-1; 7 nucleotides agree with TRBD1. V was pared by 5 bases and J by 5 bases, with 9 bases of the junction left unmatched. The CDR3 runs 15 residues. The germline CDR1 and CDR2 sequences are SEHNR and FQNEAQ (reference sequence). The CDR3 coding sequence is TGTGCCAGCAGCGCACCAAGGGGGCGAAACAATGAGCAGTTCTTC. Encoded protein: CASSAPRGRNNEQFF.

This clonotype has a count of ten or more. The rearrangement joins TRBV10-3 to TRBJ2-3; 8 nucleotides agree with TRBD2. Germline CDR1 is ENHRY and CDR2 is SYGVKD. CDR3 length: 15 amino acids. Losses at the gene ends were 3 bases for V and 2 bases for J; bases not matched to a gene: 4. The CDR3 loop reads CAISDAGGYTDTQYF. The CDR3 DNA is TGTGCCATCAGTGACGCGGGGGGATACACAGATACGCAGTATTTT.

V and J are TRBV7-9 and TRBJ2-7; D is unresolved. The V end lost 5 bases, the J end lost 6 bases, and 14 bases lay between the germline ends. The germline gives CDR1 SEHNR, CDR2 FQNEAQ (reference sequence). The CDR3 spans 13 residues. In nucleotides, the CDR3 is TGTGCCAGCAGCCCCCACGGACCGCTCGAGCAGTACTTC. This sequence encodes CASSPHGPLEQYF.

The chain recombines TRBV12-3 or TRBV12-4 with TRBJ2-7, with no clear D. The V and J ends lost 6 bases and 5 bases respectively, with 23 bases between them. The CDR3 totals 16 residues. CDR3 protein: CASSSQTRIGSHEQYF. The CDR3 DNA reads as TGTGCCAGCAGCTCCCAGACAAGGATCGGCTCTCACGAGCAGTACTTC.

This clonotype has a count of ten or more. The rearrangement joins TRBV29-1 to TRBJ1-2; 8 nucleotides agree with TRBD1. Germline CDR1 reads SQVTM; CDR2 reads ANQGSEA. Trimming took 6 bases from V and 3 from J; bases not matched to a gene: 3. CDR3 length equals 12 residues. CDR3 sequence (DNA): TGCAGCGTCCTACAGGGGGACTATGGCTACACCTTC. Its translation: CSVLQGDYGYTF. The complete variable domain, with remaining parts taken from reference TRBV29-1 and TRBJ1-2, reads SAVISQKPSRDICQRGTSLTIQCQVDSQVTMMFWYRQQPGQSLTLIATANQGSEATYESGFVIDKFPISRPNLTFSTLTVSNMSPEDSSIYLCSVLQGDYGYTFGSGTRLTVV.

This clonotype was found many times. V usage is TRBV18 and J usage is TRBJ2-1; 10 bases match TRBD2. The CDR3 spans 18 residues. Germline CDR1 and CDR2: KGHSH and LQKENI. J was trimmed by 1 base and V by 1 base; bases with no gene match: 7. The CDR3 DNA is TGTGCCAGCTCACCACGAGCGGGGGGGCCCCTTTCCTACAATGAGCAGTTCTTC. This encodes CASSPRAGGPLSYNEQFF.

In its sample, this clonotype was seen many times. The chain is built from TRBV20-1 and TRBJ2-5; no clear D. Trimming stripped 0 bases from V and 0 bases from J, with 5 bases between. The V gene's germline CDR1 is DFQATT and CDR2 SNEGSKA (reference sequence). This CDR3 contains 13 residues. The CDR3 here is CSARDNYQETQYF. The CDR3 nucleotides are TGCAGTGCTAGAGATAACTACCAAGAGACCCAGTACTTC.

This clonotype appeared a few times. The V and J genes are TRBV5-5 and TRBJ2-1, with TRBD2 matching over 7 bases. Trimming at V came to 4 bases and at J to 0 bases, leaving 7 bases not matched to a gene. The germline CDR1 and CDR2 sequences are SGHKS and YYEKEE (reference sequence). CDR3 size: 16 residues. CDR3 coding DNA: TGTGCCAGCAGCCCCACTAGCGCCCGCTCCTACAATGAGCAGTTCTTC. Protein product: CASSPTSARSYNEQFF.

This clonotype was seen at least ten times. The chain combines TRBV28 with TRBJ2-5, with a tentative D call TRBD2 (7 bases). Trimming cost V 6 bases and J 6 bases, with 20 bases left between them. Germline V gene lookup returns CDR1 MDHEN and CDR2 SYDVKM. The CDR3 length is 15 residues. The CDR3 protein is CASSHRGGQVKTQYF. The CDR3 DNA reads TGTGCCAGCAGCCATAGGGGGGGGCAAGTAAAGACCCAGTACTTC.

This clonotype came up many times. This rearrangement joins TRBV4-2 to TRBJ2-5, with 9 bases matching TRBD2. Trimming removed 1 base from V and 4 bases from J; junction bases left unmatched: 7. The CDR3 is 16 amino acids. Germline lookup yields CDR1 LGHNA and CDR2 YNFKEQ. This CDR3 reads CASSQGKREDTETQYF. In nucleotides, the CDR3 is TGTGCCAGCAGCCAAGGGAAGCGGGAGGATACAGAGACCCAGTACTTC.

This clonotype showed up many times. The V call is TRBV28, the J call TRBJ2-7; 7 positions match TRBD2. V shed 7 bases and J 7 bases; nucleotides not matched to a gene: 7. The germline CDR1 and CDR2 sequences are MDHEN and SYDVKM. This CDR3 has 12 residues. The CDR3 DNA follows: TGTGCCAGCAAAATCGGGGGAGGGGAGCAGTACTTC. Protein sequence: CASKIGGGEQYF.

This clonotype was observed many times. The chain employs TRBV4-3 and TRBJ2-2, with D tentatively TRBD1 (5 bases). V was cut by 4 bases and J by 0 bases, with 21 bases left in between. The germline gives CDR1 LGHNA, CDR2 YSLEER. This CDR3 is 19 amino acids long. In DNA form, the CDR3 reads TGCGCCAGCAGCCCCAATTATGTCCAGGGAAGTCCGAACACCGGGGAGCTGTTTTTT. This gives the protein CASSPNYVQGSPNTGELFF.

This clonotype was counted many times. The chain has TRBV29-1 and TRBJ2-2, with a possible D match to TRBD2 (7 bases). The V end lost 6 bases, the J end lost 6 bases, and 17 bases lay between the germline ends. The CDR3 loop spans 14 amino acids. Germline assignment: CDR1 SQVTM and CDR2 ANQGSEA. CDR3 sequence (DNA): TGCAGCGTCGAGGGGGGGGGTATCGCCGGGGAGCTGTTTTTT. This sequence encodes CSVEGGGIAGELFF.

This clonotype came up many times. V is TRBV27 and J is TRBJ2-1; 7 nucleotides agree with TRBD2. V was pared by 2 bases and J by 8 bases, with 3 bases of the junction left unmatched. CDR3 size: 13 residues. Germline loops: CDR1 MNHEY, CDR2 SMNVEV (reference sequence). The CDR3 here is CASSLPGRDEQFF. Here the CDR3 DNA reads TGTGCCAGCAGTTTACCGGGGAGGGATGAGCAGTTCTTC.